The clone carrying this T cell receptor beta chain is classed as medium-sized. Its cognate antigen is unknown. Clones were read by immunoSEQ multiplex PCR, and TCRdb kept only the in-frame ones, dropping some. The data hold some 82,000 clones, with roughly 91% observed a single time. The V segment lost 1 base and the J segment 0 bases; nucleotides outside the gene matches: 3. The CDR3 runs to 15 residues. Germline lookup yields CDR1 LGHNA and CDR2 YNFKEQ. This record comes from a study of graft-versus-host responses after intestinal transplantation. This sequence was found in a human donor who was the organ donor for an intestinal transplant. V is TRBV4-2 and J is TRBJ2-7; TRBD1 aligns across 7 bases. Sequenced here: unstimulated CD8+ T cells sorted from spleen or lymph node cells, sampled before transplant. The CDR3 sequence: CASSQARDSSYEQYF. CDR3 coding DNA: TGTGCCAGCAGCCAAGCCCGGGACAGCTCCTACGAGCAGTACTTC.